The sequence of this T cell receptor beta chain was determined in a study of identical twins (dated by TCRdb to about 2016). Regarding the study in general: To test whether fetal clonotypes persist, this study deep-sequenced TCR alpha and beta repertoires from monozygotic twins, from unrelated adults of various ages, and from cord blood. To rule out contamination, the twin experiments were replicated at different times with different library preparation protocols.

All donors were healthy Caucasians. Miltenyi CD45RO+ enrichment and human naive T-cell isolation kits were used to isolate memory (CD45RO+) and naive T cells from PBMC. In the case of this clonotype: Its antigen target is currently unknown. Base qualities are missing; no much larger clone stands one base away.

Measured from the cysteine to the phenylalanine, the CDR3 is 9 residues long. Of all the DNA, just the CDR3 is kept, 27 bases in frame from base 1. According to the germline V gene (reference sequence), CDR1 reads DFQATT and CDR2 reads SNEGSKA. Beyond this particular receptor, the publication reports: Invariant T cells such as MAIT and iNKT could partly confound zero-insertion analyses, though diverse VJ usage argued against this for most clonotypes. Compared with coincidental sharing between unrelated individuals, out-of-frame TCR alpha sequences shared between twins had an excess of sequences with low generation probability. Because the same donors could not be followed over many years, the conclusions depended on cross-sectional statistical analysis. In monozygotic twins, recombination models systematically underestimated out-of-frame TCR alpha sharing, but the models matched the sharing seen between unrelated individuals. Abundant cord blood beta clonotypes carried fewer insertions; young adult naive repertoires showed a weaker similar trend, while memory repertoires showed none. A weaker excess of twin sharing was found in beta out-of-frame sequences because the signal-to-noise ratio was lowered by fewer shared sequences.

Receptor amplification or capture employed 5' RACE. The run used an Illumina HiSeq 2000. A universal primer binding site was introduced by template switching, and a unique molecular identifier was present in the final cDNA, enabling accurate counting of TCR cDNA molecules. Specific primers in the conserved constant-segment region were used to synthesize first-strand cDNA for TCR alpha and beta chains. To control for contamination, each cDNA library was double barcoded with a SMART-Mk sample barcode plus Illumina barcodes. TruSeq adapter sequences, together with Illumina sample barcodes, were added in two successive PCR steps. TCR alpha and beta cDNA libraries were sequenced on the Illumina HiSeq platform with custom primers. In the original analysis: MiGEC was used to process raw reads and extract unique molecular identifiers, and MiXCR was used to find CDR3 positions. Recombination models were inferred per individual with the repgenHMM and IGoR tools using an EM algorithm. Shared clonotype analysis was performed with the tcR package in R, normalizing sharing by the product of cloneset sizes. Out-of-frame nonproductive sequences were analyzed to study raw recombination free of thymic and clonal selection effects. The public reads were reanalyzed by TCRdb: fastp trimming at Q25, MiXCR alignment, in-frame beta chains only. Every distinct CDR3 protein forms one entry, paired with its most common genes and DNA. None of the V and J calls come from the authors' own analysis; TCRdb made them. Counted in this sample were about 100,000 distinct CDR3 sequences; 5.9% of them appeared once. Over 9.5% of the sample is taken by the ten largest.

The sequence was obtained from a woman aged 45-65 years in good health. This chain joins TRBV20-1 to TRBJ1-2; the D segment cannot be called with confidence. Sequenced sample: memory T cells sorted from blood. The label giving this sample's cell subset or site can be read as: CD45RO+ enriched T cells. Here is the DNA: TGCAGCAACGCCCGGGGCTACACCTTC. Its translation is CSNARGYTF.